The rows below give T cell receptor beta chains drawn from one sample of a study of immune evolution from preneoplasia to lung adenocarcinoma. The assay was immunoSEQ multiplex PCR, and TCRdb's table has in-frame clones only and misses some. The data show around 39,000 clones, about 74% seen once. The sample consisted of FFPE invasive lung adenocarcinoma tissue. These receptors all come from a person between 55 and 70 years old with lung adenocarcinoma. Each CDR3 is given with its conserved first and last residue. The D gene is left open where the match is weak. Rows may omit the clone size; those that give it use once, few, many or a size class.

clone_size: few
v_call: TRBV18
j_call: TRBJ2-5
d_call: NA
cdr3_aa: CASSPQHQETQYF
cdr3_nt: TGTGCCAGCTCACCTCAGCATCAAGAGACCCAGTACTTC

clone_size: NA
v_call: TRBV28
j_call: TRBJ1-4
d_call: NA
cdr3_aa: CASSLYGPATNEKLFF
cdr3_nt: TGTGCCAGCAGTCTGTACGGACCTGCAACTAATGAAAAACTGTTTTTT

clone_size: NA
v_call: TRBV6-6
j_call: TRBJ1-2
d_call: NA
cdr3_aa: CANTQGGGYGYTF
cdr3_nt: TGTGCCAACACCCAAGGTGGCGGCTATGGCTACACCTTC

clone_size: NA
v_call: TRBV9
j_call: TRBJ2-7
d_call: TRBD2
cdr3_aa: CASSVGEGTEQYF
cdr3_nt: TGTGCCAGCAGCGTAGGGGAGGGAACCGAGCAGTACTTC

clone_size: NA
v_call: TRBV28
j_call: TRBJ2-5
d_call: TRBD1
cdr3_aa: CASSYQGQGGSETQYF
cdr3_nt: TGTGCCAGCAGCTACCAGGGACAGGGGGGGTCAGAGACCCAGTACTTC

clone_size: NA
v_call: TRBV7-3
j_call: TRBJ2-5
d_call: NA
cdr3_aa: CASSLSPGQETQYF
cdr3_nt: TGTGCCAGCAGCTTATCCCCTGGACAAGAGACCCAGTACTTC

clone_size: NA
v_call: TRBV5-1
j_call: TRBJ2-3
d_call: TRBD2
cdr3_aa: CASSGGLAGGQSTDTQYF
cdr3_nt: TGCGCCAGCAGCGGCGGACTAGCGGGAGGGCAAAGCACAGATACGCAGTATTTT

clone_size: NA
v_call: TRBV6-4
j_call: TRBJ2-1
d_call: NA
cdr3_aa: CASSDSAEHYNEQFF
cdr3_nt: TGTGCCAGCAGTGACTCGGCGGAACACTACAATGAGCAGTTCTTC

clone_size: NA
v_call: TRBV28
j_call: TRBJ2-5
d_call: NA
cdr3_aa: CASSFVEQQETQYF
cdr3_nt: TGTGCCAGCAGTTTTGTGGAGCAGCAAGAGACCCAGTACTTC

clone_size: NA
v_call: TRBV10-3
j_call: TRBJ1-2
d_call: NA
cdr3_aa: CAITLAEGSGYTF
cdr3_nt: TGTGCCATCACCCTCGCTGAGGGAAGTGGCTACACCTTC

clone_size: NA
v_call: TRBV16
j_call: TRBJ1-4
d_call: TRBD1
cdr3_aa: CASSQLTGDGEKLFF
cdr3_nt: TGTGCCAGCAGCCAACTGACAGGGGATGGGGAAAAACTGTTTTTT

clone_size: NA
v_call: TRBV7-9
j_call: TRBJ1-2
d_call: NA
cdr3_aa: CASSTSGYGYTF
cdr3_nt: TGTGCCAGCAGTACCTCAGGGTACGGCTACACCTTC

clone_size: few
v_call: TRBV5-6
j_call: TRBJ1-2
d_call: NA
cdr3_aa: CASSLDAGIYYGYTF
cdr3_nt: TGTGCCAGCAGCTTGGATGCAGGGATCTACTATGGCTACACCTTC

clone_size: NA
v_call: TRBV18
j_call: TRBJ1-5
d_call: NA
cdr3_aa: CASSPGGGGKASGNQPQHF
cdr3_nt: TGTGCCAGCTCACCAGGAGGGGGAGGGAAAGCCAGCGGCAATCAGCCCCAGCATTTT

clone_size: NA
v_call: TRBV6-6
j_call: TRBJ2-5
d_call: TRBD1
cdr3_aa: CASSYGDSQETQYF
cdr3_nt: TGTGCCAGCAGTTACGGGGACAGCCAAGAGACCCAGTACTTC

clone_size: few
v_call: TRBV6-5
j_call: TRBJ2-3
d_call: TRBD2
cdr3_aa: CASWTSGRSAQYF
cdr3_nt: TGTGCCAGTTGGACTAGCGGGAGATCTGCGCAGTATTTT

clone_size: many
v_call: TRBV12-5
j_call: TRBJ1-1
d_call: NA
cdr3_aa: CASGLDPGFAEAFF
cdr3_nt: TGTGCTAGTGGTTTGGACCCGGGGTTCGCTGAAGCTTTCTTT

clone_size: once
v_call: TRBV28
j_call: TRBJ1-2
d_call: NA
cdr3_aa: CASSQTSYGYTF
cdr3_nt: TGTGCCAGCAGCCAAACATCCTATGGCTACACCTTC

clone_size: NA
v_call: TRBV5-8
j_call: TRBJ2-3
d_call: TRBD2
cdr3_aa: CASSHGGLAGDYTDTQYF
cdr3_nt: TGTGCCAGCAGCCATGGGGGACTAGCGGGAGATTATACAGATACGCAGTATTTT

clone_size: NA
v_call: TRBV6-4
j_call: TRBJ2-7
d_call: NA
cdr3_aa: CASSRGGGISYEQYF
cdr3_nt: TGTGCCAGCAGCAGGGGGGGAGGCATCTCCTACGAGCAGTACTTC